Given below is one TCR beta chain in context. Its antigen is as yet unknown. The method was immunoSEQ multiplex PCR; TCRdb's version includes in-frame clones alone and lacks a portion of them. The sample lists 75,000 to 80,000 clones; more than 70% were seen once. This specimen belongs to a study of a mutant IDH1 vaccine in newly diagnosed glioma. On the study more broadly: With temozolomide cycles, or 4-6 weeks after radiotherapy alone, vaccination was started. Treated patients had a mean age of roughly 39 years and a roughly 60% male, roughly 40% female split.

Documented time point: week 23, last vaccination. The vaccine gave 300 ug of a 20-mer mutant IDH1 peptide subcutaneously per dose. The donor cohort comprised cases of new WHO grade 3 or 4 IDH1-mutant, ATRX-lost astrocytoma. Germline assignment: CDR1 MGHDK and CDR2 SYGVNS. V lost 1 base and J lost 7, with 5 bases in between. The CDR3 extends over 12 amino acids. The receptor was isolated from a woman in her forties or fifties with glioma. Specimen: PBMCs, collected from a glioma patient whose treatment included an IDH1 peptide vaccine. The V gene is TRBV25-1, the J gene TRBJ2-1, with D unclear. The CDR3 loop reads CASSESRNEQFF. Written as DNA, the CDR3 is TGTGCCAGCAGTGAATCTCGTAATGAGCAGTTCTTC. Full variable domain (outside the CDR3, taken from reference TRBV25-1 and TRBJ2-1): EADIYQTPRYLVIGTGKKITLECSQTMGHDKMYWYQQDPGMELHLIHYSYGVNSTEKGDLSSESTVSRIRTEHFPLTLESARPSHTSQYLCASSESRNEQFFGPGTRLTVL.